Sequencing of this T cell receptor beta chain was carried out in a study of CD8+ T cells in alopecia areata. CDR1 MGHRA and CDR2 YSYEKL come from the germline V gene. The CDR3 covers 14 residues. The J segment lost 1 base and the V segment lost 3 bases, leaving 0 bases of the junction unmatched. Extracted from the samples, RNA was reverse transcribed into cDNA to serve as the sequencing template. The data were produced by immunoSEQ multiplex PCR, yet TCRdb's version contains in-frame clones alone and is incomplete. The table has about 200,000 clones, 57% seen once. This TCR came from a human donor with alopecia areata. The sequencing used CD4+ T cells sorted from blood, collected at week 0. The chain recombines TRBV4-1 with TRBJ1-1, with 9 bases matching TRBD1. CDR3 nucleotide sequence: TGCGCCAGCAGCCAGGGACAGGGGAACACTGAAGCTTTCTTT. Encoded protein: CASSQGQGNTEAFF.